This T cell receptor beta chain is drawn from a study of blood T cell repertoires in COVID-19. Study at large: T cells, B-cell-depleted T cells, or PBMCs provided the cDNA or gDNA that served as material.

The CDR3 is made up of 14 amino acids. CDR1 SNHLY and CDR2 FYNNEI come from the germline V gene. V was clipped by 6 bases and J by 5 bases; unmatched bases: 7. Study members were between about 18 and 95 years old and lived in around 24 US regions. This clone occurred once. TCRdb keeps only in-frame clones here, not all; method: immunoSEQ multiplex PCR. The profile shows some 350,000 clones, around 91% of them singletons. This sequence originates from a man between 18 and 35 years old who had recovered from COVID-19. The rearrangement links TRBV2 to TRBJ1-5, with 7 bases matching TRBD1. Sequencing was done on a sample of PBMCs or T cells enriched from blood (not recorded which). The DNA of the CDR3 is TGTGCCAGCAGCGCAGACAGGGACGATCAGCCCCAGCATTTT. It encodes CASSADRDDQPQHF.